Presented here are 13 T cell receptor beta chains from one specimen sequenced in a study of blood T cells in healthy people across ages. Primers used in a second PCR of about 6 to 11 cycles were a sample-barcoded 5' primer and a J-beta primer mix. TCRdb reprocessed the 5' RACE reads with MiXCR, giving one entry per CDR3 protein. The sample holds roughly 1,300,000 distinct CDR3 sequences, roughly 60% seen once. The specimen was blood. The receptors stem from a man aged 18-30 years in good health.

This chain joins TRBV5-1 and TRBJ1-4, with 9 bases identical to TRBD1. V shed 4 bases, J shed 8 bases, and the junction held 6 bases outside the gene matches. This CDR3 has 14 residues. Germline-derived CDR1 and CDR2 are SGHRS and YFSETQ. The CDR3 reads CASSRTGDGEKLFF. The CDR3 DNA sequence: TGCGCCAGCAGCAGGACAGGGGACGGCGAAAAACTGTTTTTT.

V and J are TRBV5-1 and TRBJ2-7; possibly TRBD1 for D (5 bases). Germline V gene lookup returns CDR1 SGHRS and CDR2 YFSETQ. Trimming shortened V by 0 bases and J by 3 bases, and 13 bases separated the two germline ends. The CDR3 length is 15 residues. CDR3 nucleotides: TGCGCCAGCAGCTTGGCTTTAGGAACAGGCTACGAGCAGTACTTC. This translates into CASSLALGTGYEQYF.

This rearrangement joins TRBV25-1 to TRBJ2-4, with a weak D call TRBD1 (5 bases). Near its end, the DNA agrees better with TRBJ2-7, so the J call may be wrong. The CDR3 sequence is 13 residues long. Germline V gene lookup returns CDR1 MGHDK and CDR2 SYGVNS. CDR3 region: CAAQKTGIYEQYF. The CDR3 DNA is TGTGCCGCGCAAAAAACAGGTATCTACGAGCAGTACTTC.

The CDR3, as DNA: TGTGCCAGCAGTGGAGTGGGTGGGATAAGCACAGATACGCAGTATTTT. Translating it yields CASSGVGGISTDTQYF. V usage is TRBV12-3 or TRBV12-4 and J usage is TRBJ2-3; D remains ambiguous. The CDR3 consists of 16 residues. Trimming took off 5 bases at V and 0 bases at J, with 15 bases between the two ends.

The J gene is TRBJ2-5, the V gene TRBV6-2 or TRBV6-3, with 10 positions matching TRBD1. V was pared by 5 bases and J by 1 base, with 7 bases of the junction left unmatched. Germline V gene lookup returns CDR1 MNHEY and CDR2 SVGEGT. The CDR3 spans 16 residues. The CDR3 coding sequence is TGTGCCAGCAGTGCCCGACAGGGGGCTGTCCAAGAGACCCAGTACTTC. Protein sequence: CASSARQGAVQETQYF.

The chain links TRBV2 to TRBJ2-2; 9 bases match TRBD1. Per germline, CDR1 SNHLY and CDR2 FYNNEI. The CDR3 is 17 residues long. Unmatched junction bases numbered 14, after V lost 11 bases and J lost 1 base. The CDR3 DNA reads as TGTGCCGCCACCCCGGGGATGGGACAGGGGAACACCGGGGAGCTGTTTTTT. Residues: CAATPGMGQGNTGELFF.

J is TRBJ2-1 and V is TRBV11-2; possibly TRBD1 for D (5 bases). This CDR3 is 14 amino acids long. Germline V CDR1 and CDR2: SGHAT, FQNNGV. V gave up 5 bases and J gave up 14 bases, with 22 bases separating them. The CDR3 protein is CASSPRQNKVREFF. The CDR3 DNA sequence: TGTGCCAGCAGCCCACGACAGAATAAGGTTCGTGAGTTCTTC. Full variable domain (outside the CDR3, taken from reference TRBV11-2 and TRBJ2-1): EAGVAQSPRYKIIEKRQSVAFWCNPISGHATLYWYQQILGQGPKLLIQFQNNGVVDDSQLPKDRFSAERLKGVDSTLKIQPAKLEDSAVYLCASSPRQNKVREFFGPGTRLTVL.

CDR3 residues: CASSLFGTLNEKLFF. As DNA, the CDR3 is TGTGCCAGCAGCTTATTCGGGACACTAAATGAAAAACTGTTTTTT. V is TRBV7-2 and J is TRBJ1-4; a weak D match, TRBD1 (6 bases). The CDR3 consists of 15 residues. With 2 bases removed from V and 5 bases from J, the gap between germline ends came to 12 bases. Germline V gene lookup returns CDR1 SGHTA and CDR2 FQGNSA.

This clonotype was seen a few times. A junction boundary mismatches the germline segment, possibly from a read error. The gene calls are TRBV7-2 and TRBJ2-3; no clear D. CDR1 and CDR2 (germline): SGHTA, FQGNSA. This CDR3 comprises 13 residues. The DNA for the CDR3 is TGTGCCAGCGGCTTCGGCCTCACAGATACGCAGTATTTT. Its translation is CASGFGLTDTQYF.

J is TRBJ2-7 and V is TRBV4-1; D is uncertain. CDR3 length equals 15 residues. The germline V gene encodes CDR1 MGHRA and CDR2 YSYEKL. V was clipped by 1 base and J by 3 bases, with 13 bases between them. CDR3 sequence: CASSQGPGLHYEQYF. CDR3 sequence (DNA): TGCGCCAGCAGCCAAGGCCCTGGGTTACACTACGAGCAGTACTTC.

The J gene is TRBJ2-7, the V gene TRBV7-7; D ambiguous. The tail of the sequence fits TRBJ2-5 better, so the J call may be wrong. This CDR3 spans 14 amino acids. The germline gives CDR1 SSHAT, CDR2 FNYEAQ (reference sequence). For the CDR3, the DNA is TGTGCCAGCAGCGCCCGGCCAGTTCAAGAGACCCAGTACTTC. This encodes CASSARPVQETQYF.

The rearrangement links TRBV28 to TRBJ2-7; no clear D. V lost 3 bases, J lost 0 bases, and 21 bases lay in between. Germline CDR1 is MDHEN and CDR2 is SYDVKM. The length of the CDR3 is 18 residues. In nucleotides, the CDR3 is TGTGCCAGCAGTTTCCGCTCTTTTACAGAACCTAGCTCCTACGAGCAGTACTTC. This sequence encodes CASSFRSFTEPSSYEQYF.

This clonotype was observed a handful of times. The chain combines TRBV12-3 or TRBV12-4 with TRBJ1-2; D call uncertain. The CDR3 runs 11 residues. The V and J ends lost 6 bases and 7 bases respectively, with 9 bases between them. CDR3 region: CASSQTFGYTF. CDR3 in DNA: TGTGCCAGCAGCCAGACATTTGGCTACACCTTC.